The clone carrying this T cell receptor beta chain has a count of ten or more. The table came from immunoSEQ multiplex PCR; TCRdb's copy has only in-frame clones and leaves some out. The sample holds 250,000 to 300,000 clones; approximately 81% are singletons and the top ten take about 7%. Germline CDR1 reads WNHNN; CDR2 reads SYGVQD (reference sequence). V lost 4 bases, J lost 2 bases, and 1 base stayed unmatched. The CDR3 has 13 residues. The record originates from a study of blood T cell repertoires in COVID-19. The gene calls are TRBV10-1 and TRBJ2-7; 8 bases are shared with TRBD2. The sequence was obtained from a woman between 50 and 59 years old who had been exposed to COVID-19. Sample: PBMCs or T cells enriched from blood (not recorded which). CDR3: CASSAGGAYEQYF. The CDR3, as DNA: TGCGCCAGCAGTGCCGGGGGGGCCTACGAGCAGTACTTC.